One and the same sample provided the 31 T cell receptor beta chains below, sequenced in a study of tumor-infiltrating lymphocytes in localized non-small cell lung cancer. This table comes from immunoSEQ multiplex PCR, and its TCRdb copy is limited to in-frame clones, with some not included. The repertoire holds around 10,000 clones, 45% to 70% seen once, with under 13% in the top ten. Input material: uninvolved lung tissue not adjacent to the tumor. All receptors derive from a human donor with non-small cell lung cancer.

The chain links TRBV28 to TRBJ2-7; 9 bases fit TRBD1. The CDR3 runs 15 residues. Germline CDR1 is MDHEN and CDR2 is SYDVKM. The V segment lost 4 bases and the J segment 5 bases; nucleotides outside the gene matches: 9. CDR3 nucleotides: TGTGCCAGCAGTTCCCCCGGGACAGGGCCCCACGAGCAGTACTTC. The encoded protein is CASSSPGTGPHEQYF. Full variable domain (rest looked up from reference TRBV28 and TRBJ2-7): DVKVTQSSRYLVKRTGEKVFLECVQDMDHENMFWYRQDPGLGLRLIYFSYDVKMKEKGDIPEGYSVSREKKERFSLILESASTNQTSMYLCASSSPGTGPHEQYFGPGTRLTVT.

The V and J genes are TRBV4-2 and TRBJ2-7, with 8 positions matching TRBD1. V shed 4 bases, J shed 3 bases, and the junction held 11 bases outside the gene matches. The CDR3 runs to 16 residues. Germline loops: CDR1 LGHNA, CDR2 YNFKEQ. The CDR3 region has the DNA TGTGCCAGCAGCCCAGGGGGGCAGGGGGCCAACTACGAGCAGTACTTC. It specifies CASSPGGQGANYEQYF.

The chain carries TRBV5-4 and TRBJ2-7, with 12 positions matching TRBD1. V gave up 4 bases and J gave up 7 bases; unmatched junction bases: 6. There are 14 residues in the CDR3. Germline CDR1 and CDR2: SGHNT and YYREEE (reference sequence). The CDR3 protein is CASSKGQGAGEQYF. In DNA form, the CDR3 reads TGTGCCAGCAGCAAGGGACAGGGGGCGGGTGAGCAGTACTTC.

The chain recombines TRBV11-3 with TRBJ2-1; 7 bases align to TRBD2. After removal of 3 bases from V and 8 bases from J, the junction contained 4 bases not matched to a gene. The CDR3 contains 13 residues. The germline gives CDR1 SGHNT, CDR2 YENEEA. Here the CDR3 reads CASSFGGSDEQFF. In nucleotides, the CDR3 is TGTGCCAGCAGCTTCGGGGGGTCCGATGAGCAGTTCTTC.

V gene TRBV19 combines with J gene TRBJ2-5; D possibly corresponds to TRBD1 (6 bases). The germline V and J ends were trimmed by 4 bases and 5 bases, with 14 bases remaining between them. CDR1 LNHDA and CDR2 SQIVND come from the germline V gene (reference sequence). The CDR3 is 14 residues long. The chain's CDR3 is CASSTRGLRETQYF. Written as DNA, the CDR3 is TGTGCCAGTAGTACCAGGGGTTTACGGGAGACCCAGTACTTC.

The chain links TRBV19 to TRBJ2-6; 7 bases agree with TRBD1. CDR3 length: 17 amino acids. CDR1 and CDR2 from the germline V gene are LNHDA and SQIVND (reference sequence). Unmatched junction bases numbered 6, after V lost 4 bases and J lost 0 bases. The CDR3 is CASSNPGQPSGANVLTF. In DNA, the CDR3 is TGTGCCAGTAGTAACCCGGGACAGCCCTCTGGGGCCAACGTCCTGACTTTC.

The V and J genes are TRBV9 and TRBJ2-3; 12 positions agree with TRBD2. From germline, CDR1 is SGDLS and CDR2 YYNGEE. This CDR3 has 15 residues. The V segment lost 5 bases and the J segment 4 bases; nucleotides outside the gene matches: 5. The CDR3 protein is CASSLAGGLSDTQYF. The CDR3, as DNA: TGTGCCAGCAGTCTAGCGGGGGGGTTGTCAGATACGCAGTATTTT.

This sequence joins TRBV7-6 and TRBJ1-5, with a tentative D call TRBD1 (5 bases). This CDR3 is 15 amino acids long. In germline, CDR1 is SGHVS, CDR2 FNYEAQ. V was clipped by 5 bases and J by 11 bases, with 22 bases between them. CDR3 DNA sequence: TGTGCCAGCAGCGCTAACCGGGACCCCTTTTCGGCCCAGCATTTT. Translating gives CASSANRDPFSAQHF.

This clone has just a few counts. This chain connects TRBV4-2 to TRBJ1-1, with 9 nucleotides matching TRBD1. The CDR3 contains 15 residues. Trimming removed 5 bases from V and 10 bases from J; junction bases left unmatched: 14. CDR1 LGHNA and CDR2 YNFKEQ come from the germline V gene. CDR3: CASSYGGQGTYGAFF. The DNA of the CDR3 is TGTGCCAGCAGCTACGGTGGACAGGGGACATACGGAGCTTTCTTT.

The chain recombines TRBV9 with TRBJ2-5; TRBD2 aligns across 14 bases. Germline CDR1 reads SGDLS; CDR2 reads YYNGEE. V was pared by 0 bases and J by 5 bases, with 6 bases of the junction left unmatched. The CDR3 runs to 17 residues. CDR3 loop: CASSVDGTSGGGETQYF. DNA of the CDR3: TGTGCCAGCAGCGTAGATGGGACTAGCGGGGGCGGGGAGACCCAGTACTTC.

This sequence joins TRBV7-6 and TRBJ2-7, with D tentatively TRBD2 (6 bases). V lost 1 base and J 6 bases, leaving 10 bases between the germline ends. The germline V gene encodes CDR1 SGHVS and CDR2 FNYEAQ. The CDR3 has 13 residues. The CDR3 DNA follows: TGTGCCAGCAGCTTAGGGGGGGTAGGCGAGCAGTACTTC. Its translation is CASSLGGVGEQYF.

The rearrangement uses TRBV10-3 and TRBJ2-2; 7 positions agree with TRBD1. This CDR3 contains 13 residues. V lost 5 bases, J lost 6 bases, and 3 bases stayed unmatched. Germline CDR1 ENHRY, CDR2 SYGVKD. The CDR3 DNA follows: TGTGCCATCAGTTTTCAGGGGGCCGGGGAGCTGTTTTTT. Translated, it gives CAISFQGAGELFF.

This chain links TRBV27 with TRBJ2-7, with 7 bases that match TRBD1. Per the germline V gene, CDR1 is MNHEY and CDR2 is SMNVEV (reference sequence). With V trimmed by 5 bases and J by 3 bases, 13 bases remained unmatched. The CDR3 runs to 16 residues. In DNA, the CDR3 is TGTGCCAGCAGTCCCAGGGGGATCGGTCCGGACTACGAGCAGTACTTC. Translation gives CASSPRGIGPDYEQYF.

V gene TRBV11-2 combines with J gene TRBJ1-2; unclear D gene. V was clipped by 4 bases and J by 2 bases, with 11 bases between them. The CDR3 runs to 14 residues. Germline CDR1 SGHAT, CDR2 FQNNGV. In DNA form, the CDR3 reads TGTGCCAGCAGCTCCCCAGAAGGGAACTATGGCTACACCTTC. Amino acid sequence: CASSSPEGNYGYTF.

This clone was observed once. This chain links TRBV6-6 with TRBJ1-5; TRBD1 aligns across 7 bases. Germline trimming cut 2 bases from V and 1 base from J; bases unmatched to any gene: 2. The CDR3 contains 15 residues. CDR1 is MNHNY, CDR2 SVGAGI, per germline (reference sequence). The CDR3, as DNA: TGTGCCAGCAGTTACCAGGGGGTGAGCAATCAGCCCCAGCATTTT. This codes for CASSYQGVSNQPQHF.

The V call is TRBV5-4, the J call TRBJ1-2; D remains unclear. This CDR3 is built from 11 residues. V was cut by 0 bases and J by 14 bases, with 11 bases left in between. Germline values: CDR1 SGHNT, CDR2 YYREEE (reference sequence). The chain's CDR3 is CASSLGPFATF. CDR3 in DNA: TGTGCCAGCAGCTTGGGGCCCTTTGCTACCTTC.

The J gene is TRBJ1-2, the V gene TRBV10-3; the match to TRBD1 covers 8 bases. V lost 6 bases and J lost 6; bases outside the gene matches: 9. Germline CDR1 ENHRY, CDR2 SYGVKD. This CDR3 is built from 14 residues. The CDR3 nucleotides read TGTGCCATCAGCCAGACAGGGGCAGACGATGGCTACACCTTC. Protein: CAISQTGADDGYTF.

This clone was seen a few times. This chain uses TRBV29-1 with TRBJ2-3, with 8 nucleotides matching TRBD2. In germline, CDR1 is SQVTM, CDR2 ANQGSEA. After removal of 3 bases from V and 1 base from J, the junction contained 3 bases not matched to a gene. The CDR3 covers 14 residues. The CDR3 bases are TGCAGCGTTGAGGTTAGCGGGGGCACAGATACGCAGTATTTT. The encoded protein is CSVEVSGGTDTQYF.

The J gene is TRBJ2-1, the V gene TRBV11-2; 7 nucleotides align to TRBD1. Germline V gives CDR1 SGHAT, CDR2 FQNNGV. J gave up 0 bases and V 6 bases, and 8 bases lay outside the gene matches. CDR3 size: 16 residues. The CDR3 bases are TGTGCCAGCAGGCCACCAGGGGGTCCCTCCTACAATGAGCAGTTCTTC. This codes for CASRPPGGPSYNEQFF.

This clone has more than one count but fewer than ten. V is TRBV29-1 and J is TRBJ2-7, with TRBD1 matching over 8 bases. V gave up 5 bases and J gave up 5 bases; unmatched junction bases: 11. The germline gives CDR1 SQVTM, CDR2 ANQGSEA. The CDR3 has 14 amino acids. CDR3 in DNA: TGCAGCGTTAAGCGGACAGGGCCCTTCAACGAGCAGTACTTC. Translated, it gives CSVKRTGPFNEQYF.

This chain joins TRBV9 and TRBJ2-5; 7 bases match TRBD1. V trimming: 4 bases; J trimming: 4 bases; junction bases outside the gene matches: 10. The CDR3 is made up of 15 amino acids. Germline V gives CDR1 SGDLS, CDR2 YYNGEE. DNA of the CDR3: TGTGCCAGCAGCCCCCGACAGGGAGTTAGAGAGACCCAGTACTTC. It specifies CASSPRQGVRETQYF.

The chain is built from TRBV7-3 and TRBJ2-3; 7 bases agree with TRBD2. V gave up 4 bases and J gave up 5 bases; unmatched junction bases: 6. Germline-derived CDR1 and CDR2 are SGHTA and FQGTGA. The CDR3 runs to 14 residues. CDR3 in DNA: TGTGCCAGCAGCTACAGAAAGCGGGGAGATACGCAGTATTTT. Translated: CASSYRKRGDTQYF.

V gene TRBV6-6 combines with J gene TRBJ1-5; D is undetermined. Trimming pared 6 bases from V and 3 bases from J, leaving 9 bases between. Germline V gene lookup returns CDR1 MNHNY and CDR2 SVGAGI (reference sequence). This CDR3 region has 13 residues. CDR3 DNA: TGTGCCAGCAGGTGGCAGAACAATCAGCCCCAGCATTTT. As protein: CASRWQNNQPQHF.

The gene calls are TRBV11-3 and TRBJ2-3; D not resolved. From germline, CDR1 is SGHNT and CDR2 YENEEA. The V and J ends lost 1 base and 2 bases respectively, with 4 bases between them. The CDR3 is made up of 13 amino acids. CDR3 sequence reads: CASSLGITDTQYF. DNA for the CDR3: TGTGCCAGCAGCTTAGGTATCACAGATACGCAGTATTTT.

The chain is built from TRBV19 and TRBJ1-6; the D is unclear. Germline V gene data show CDR1 as LNHDA and CDR2 as SQIVND (reference sequence). The CDR3 is 14 amino acids. V lost 3 bases to trimming and J lost 7 bases, with 10 bases between them. The CDR3: CASSMVGQNSPLHF. DNA of the CDR3: TGTGCCAGTAGTATGGTCGGCCAGAATTCACCCCTCCACTTT.

The J gene is TRBJ1-4, the V gene TRBV27; maybe TRBD1 (5 bases). The V gene's germline CDR1 is MNHEY and CDR2 SMNVEV (reference sequence). Trimming cost V 0 bases and J 4 bases, with 15 bases left between them. The CDR3 runs 17 residues. CDR3 nucleotides: TGTGCCAGCAGTTTATCGTCAGGGTATCTCTTTAATGAAAAACTGTTTTTT. Protein product: CASSLSSGYLFNEKLFF.

This clone was found a few times. This sequence joins TRBV6-1 and TRBJ1-2; 9 nucleotides match TRBD1. Germline V gene data show CDR1 as MNHNS and CDR2 as SASEGT. The CDR3 runs to 15 residues. V gave up 5 bases and J gave up 2 bases; unmatched junction bases: 6. The CDR3: CASSPTGGGNYGYTF. As DNA, the CDR3 is TGTGCCAGCAGTCCTACAGGGGGCGGAAACTATGGCTACACCTTC.

There are a few counts of this clone. V is TRBV28 and J is TRBJ1-1; perhaps TRBD1 as D (6 bases). The CDR3 consists of 15 residues. In germline, CDR1 is MDHEN, CDR2 SYDVKM. Trimming pared 5 bases from V and 3 bases from J, leaving 16 bases between. The CDR3, as DNA: TGTGCCAGCAGTATCCCACAGGGAGGGCACACTGAAGCTTTCTTT. Its protein product is CASSIPQGGHTEAFF.

This clone was counted a few times. Distinct nucleotide sequences in the sample also encode this CDR3. CDR3 sequence: CASTPTGGIYEQYF. As DNA, the CDR3 is TGTGCCAGTACCCCCACGGGGGGGATCTACGAGCAGTACTTC. The chain has TRBV19 and TRBJ2-7, with 8 bases lining up with TRBD2. The CDR3 is 14 residues long. V trimming: 7 bases; J trimming: 3 bases; junction bases outside the gene matches: 8. The germline V gene has CDR1 LNHDA and CDR2 SQIVND (reference sequence).

The V call is TRBV6-1, the J call TRBJ2-3; no clear D gene. Per germline, CDR1 MNHNS and CDR2 SASEGT. CDR3 length: 15 residues. Deletions cut 4 bases from V and 7 bases from J, with 18 bases between. The CDR3: CASSVGSLKSHTQYF. The DNA for the CDR3 is TGTGCCAGCAGTGTTGGGTCCCTCAAGAGTCATACGCAGTATTTT.

This clone appeared a single time. The chain combines TRBV19 with TRBJ2-3; 9 positions agree with TRBD2. The CDR3 has 15 amino acids. V gave up 11 bases and J gave up 5 bases; unmatched junction bases: 14. Looked up from germline, CDR1 is LNHDA and CDR2 is SQIVND (reference sequence). In nucleotides, the CDR3 is TGTGCCTCTTCGCCGGGACTAGCACAGGGAGATACGCAGTATTTT. Protein sequence: CASSPGLAQGDTQYF.